The 23 T cell receptor beta chains below all came from one sample that was sequenced in a study of blood T cell repertoires in COVID-19. Profiling relied on immunoSEQ multiplex PCR, and the TCRdb table lists in-frame clones only, not all of them. The sample includes roughly 500,000 clones, approximately 87% seen only once; the top ten take 1.5% to 2%. Sequencing was performed on PBMCs or T cells enriched from blood (not recorded which). All receptors derive from a woman between 40 and 55 years old who had recovered from COVID-19.

This clone has only one observation. This chain uses TRBV4-3 with TRBJ2-1; D gene uncertain. The germline CDR1 and CDR2 sequences are LGHNA and YSLEER. The CDR3 covers 14 residues. The V and J ends lost 2 bases and 7 bases respectively, with 12 bases between them. DNA of the CDR3: TGCGCCAGCAGCCAACATAGATTCCAAAATGAGCAGTTCTTC. It codes for CASSQHRFQNEQFF.

The rearrangement links TRBV15 to TRBJ1-3, with D possibly TRBD1 on 6 matching bases. Germline loops: CDR1 LNHNV, CDR2 YYDKDF (reference sequence). V dropped 0 bases and J dropped 1 base, with 25 bases sitting between them. The length of the CDR3 is 21 residues. CDR3 in DNA: TGTGCCACCAGCAGAGAGTCGAACAGGGCGCTAAGGGTTGGGTCTGGAAACACCATATATTTT. Translation: CATSRESNRALRVGSGNTIYF.

V is TRBV5-1 and J is TRBJ1-1, with TRBD1 identical over 8 bases. This CDR3 is built from 16 residues. Trimming at V came to 0 bases and at J to 0 bases, leaving 4 bases not matched to a gene. Germline CDR1 SGHRS, CDR2 YFSETQ. The CDR3 bases are TGCGCCAGCAGCTTGGACAGGGGGGTTATGAACACTGAAGCTTTCTTT. This translates into CASSLDRGVMNTEAFF.

This chain links TRBV19 with TRBJ1-6; no definite D call. The V and J ends lost 7 bases and 5 bases respectively, with 12 bases between them. In germline, CDR1 is LNHDA, CDR2 SQIVND (reference sequence). The CDR3 sequence is 14 residues long. This CDR3 reads CASIGGDHNSPLHF. CDR3 in DNA: TGTGCCAGTATAGGCGGAGACCATAATTCACCCCTCCACTTT.

The chain couples TRBV9 to TRBJ2-1; D perhaps matches TRBD2 (6 bases). V was cut by 4 bases and J by 5 bases, with 13 bases left in between. This CDR3 is built from 14 residues. Germline V gene lookup returns CDR1 SGDLS and CDR2 YYNGEE. CDR3 protein: CASSWEVRDNEQFF. CDR3 sequence (DNA): TGTGCCAGCAGCTGGGAGGTTAGGGACAATGAGCAGTTCTTC.

This chain links TRBV5-4 with TRBJ2-4; a possible D gene is TRBD1 (5 bases). V lost 10 bases and J 5 bases, leaving 16 bases between the germline ends. The CDR3 is 13 amino acids. Germline CDR1 is SGHNT and CDR2 is YYREEE (reference sequence). The CDR3 spells CACGMAGQNIQYF. CDR3 nucleotides: TGTGCCTGCGGCATGGCAGGGCAAAACATTCAGTACTTC.

The rearrangement uses TRBV5-1 and TRBJ2-7; a weak D match, TRBD2 (6 bases). The CDR3 totals 13 residues. Trimming removed 4 bases at V and 7 bases at J, with 15 bases between. Germline values: CDR1 SGHRS, CDR2 YFSETQ. In nucleotides, the CDR3 is TGCGCCAGCAGCGAGATGGGACTCGGTGAGCAGTACTTC. It encodes CASSEMGLGEQYF.

The chain links TRBV7-2 to TRBJ2-1; 10 nucleotides align to TRBD2. The junction had 9 bases not matched to a gene; V was cut back by 0 bases and J by 10 bases. The CDR3 extends over 16 amino acids. In germline, CDR1 is SGHTA, CDR2 FQGNSA. The CDR3 loop is CASSLAWASGSLEQFF. The CDR3 DNA reads TGTGCCAGCAGCTTAGCGTGGGCTAGCGGGAGTTTGGAGCAGTTCTTC.

The chain recombines TRBV6-2 or TRBV6-3 with TRBJ1-5, with a tentative D call TRBD1 (5 bases). This CDR3 comprises 20 residues. Trimming took 3 bases from V and 1 from J, leaving 25 bases between them. CDR1 and CDR2 from the germline V gene are MNHEY and SVGEGT. The CDR3 is CASSYPPYGTPGRSNQPQHF. The CDR3 nucleotides read TGTGCCAGCAGTTATCCCCCCTACGGGACCCCCGGGAGGAGCAATCAGCCCCAGCATTTT.

The V and J genes are TRBV2 and TRBJ2-7; 9 positions match TRBD2. The CDR3 sequence is 15 residues long. V lost 2 bases to trimming and J lost 4 bases; unmatched junction nucleotides: 6. Germline loops: CDR1 SNHLY, CDR2 FYNNEI. The CDR3 protein is CASSESAGGRYEQYF. The CDR3, as DNA: TGTGCCAGCAGTGAATCTGCGGGAGGGCGTTACGAGCAGTACTTC. The full variable domain, its missing parts supplied by reference TRBV2 and TRBJ2-7, is EPEVTQTPSHQVTQMGQEVILRCVPISNHLYFYWYRQILGQKVEFLVSFYNNEISEKSEIFDDQFSVERPDGSNFTLKIRSTKLEDSAMYFCASSESAGGRYEQYFGPGTRLTVT.

The chain has TRBV2 and TRBJ1-6; D ambiguous. Per the germline V gene, CDR1 is SNHLY and CDR2 is FYNNEI. Trimming left V 1 base short and J 7 bases short, with 5 bases between. The CDR3 has 13 amino acids. This CDR3 is CASSEDLNSPLHF. CDR3 nucleotide sequence: TGTGCCAGCAGTGAAGATCTGAATTCACCCCTCCACTTT.

The chain carries TRBV6-2 or TRBV6-3 and TRBJ1-1, with a tentative D call TRBD1 (5 bases). This CDR3 is built from 14 residues. With 3 bases removed from V and 1 base from J, the gap between germline ends came to 9 bases. The germline V gene has CDR1 MNHEY and CDR2 SVGEGT. CDR3 in DNA: TGTGCCAGCAGTTATATCGGGGGGAACACTGAAGCTTTCTTT. Translation: CASSYIGGNTEAFF.

This chain connects TRBV5-4 to TRBJ1-4; D unclear. The V and J ends lost 4 bases and 0 bases respectively, with 10 bases between them. This CDR3 has 15 amino acids. Germline values: CDR1 SGHNT, CDR2 YYREEE (reference sequence). The CDR3 here is CASSGNSATNEKLFF. The CDR3 coding sequence is TGTGCCAGCAGCGGAAACAGTGCAACTAATGAAAAACTGTTTTTT.

CDR3: CAWSVSAGIGYTF. CDR3 DNA: TGTGCCTGGAGTGTATCGGCGGGCATCGGCTACACCTTC. The chain combines TRBV30 with TRBJ1-2; D is unresolved. The CDR3 contains 13 residues. Trimming shortened V by 0 bases and J by 8 bases, and 13 bases separated the two germline ends. Germline V gives CDR1 GTSNPN, CDR2 SVGIG (reference sequence). Complete variable domain (other parts from reference TRBV30 and TRBJ1-2): SQTIHQWPATLVQPVGSPLSLECTVEGTSNPNLYWYRQAAGRGLQLLFYSVGIGQISSEVPQNLSASRPQDRQFILSSKKLLLSDSGFYLCAWSVSAGIGYTFGSGTRLTVV.

The J gene is TRBJ1-1, the V gene TRBV7-9; TRBD1 matches at 7 bases. Germline loops: CDR1 SEHNR, CDR2 FQNEAQ (reference sequence). J gave up 2 bases and V 2 bases, and 8 bases lay outside the gene matches. This CDR3 is built from 16 residues. In nucleotides, the CDR3 is TGTGCCAGCAGCTTAAGACAGGGCGAGAGAAACACTGAAGCTTTCTTT. Its translation is CASSLRQGERNTEAFF.

The V call is TRBV24-1, the J call TRBJ1-2, with D tentatively TRBD1 (5 bases). V lost 2 bases and J 4 bases, leaving 7 bases between the germline ends. Germline lookup yields CDR1 KGHDR and CDR2 SFDVKD. The CDR3 runs to 13 residues. For the CDR3, the DNA is TGTGCCACCAGTGATTCAGGGATCTATGGCTACACCTTC. The encoded protein is CATSDSGIYGYTF.

This chain links TRBV7-9 with TRBJ2-1, with D perhaps matching TRBD2 (5 bases). This CDR3 is 15 amino acids long. The germline V gene encodes CDR1 SEHNR and CDR2 FQNEAQ (reference sequence). Trimming removed 2 bases from V and 2 bases from J, with 10 bases in between. The DNA of the CDR3 is TGTGCCAGCAGCTTACGAGCGGAGGCCTACAATGAGCAGTTCTTC. Its translation is CASSLRAEAYNEQFF.

The chain is built from TRBV5-4 and TRBJ2-3; weak D call: TRBD1 (6 bases). The V end lost 2 bases, the J end lost 0 bases, and 10 bases lay between the germline ends. Looked up from germline, CDR1 is SGHNT and CDR2 is YYREEE (reference sequence). The CDR3 runs 15 residues. The CDR3, as DNA: TGTGCCAGCAGCTTACAGGGTTCGAGCACAGATACGCAGTATTTT. Protein: CASSLQGSSTDTQYF.

Turning to this clone: Additional DNA sequences in this sample encode the identical CDR3. V gene TRBV6-5 combines with J gene TRBJ1-1; the D gene is possibly TRBD1 (6 bases). Trimming removed 6 bases at V and 4 bases at J, with 12 bases between. The CDR3 runs 13 residues. Germline CDR1 reads MNHEY; CDR2 reads SVGAGI. CDR3 in amino acids: CASRRGRGTEAFF. DNA of the CDR3: TGTGCCAGCAGGAGGGGGAGAGGCACTGAAGCTTTCTTT.

The chain recombines TRBV6-5 with TRBJ1-1; possible D gene TRBD1, 6 bases. Germline-derived CDR1 and CDR2 are MNHEY and SVGAGI. This CDR3 has 15 amino acids. Trimming shortened V by 3 bases and J by 5 bases, and 16 bases separated the two germline ends. The CDR3 loop is CASSYYRTASTEAFF. CDR3 in DNA: TGTGCCAGCAGTTATTACAGGACAGCAAGTACTGAAGCTTTCTTT.

The rearrangement joins TRBV3-1 (or the pseudogene TRBV3-2) to TRBJ2-3, with D possibly matching TRBD2 (6 bases). The CDR3 loop spans 18 amino acids. CDR1 is LGHDT and CDR2 is YNNKEL in the germline V gene (reference sequence). With 2 bases removed from V and 6 bases from J, the gap between germline ends came to 24 bases. CDR3 protein: CASSQRMSYREDSDTQYF. The CDR3 nucleotides are TGTGCCAGCAGCCAAAGGATGTCCTATAGGGAGGACTCTGATACGCAGTATTTT.

This sequence joins TRBV7-9 and TRBJ1-2; TRBD1 is a possible D gene (5 bases). Germline CDR1 is SEHNR and CDR2 is FQNEAQ (reference sequence). Deletions cut 5 bases from V and 6 bases from J, with 19 bases between. This CDR3 region has 15 residues. CDR3 DNA: TGTGCCAGCAGCGCGCACGACAGAGCACGAGATGGCTACACCTTC. Translation gives CASSAHDRARDGYTF.

This clone was seen more than once but under ten times. The rearrangement joins TRBV6-2 or TRBV6-3 to TRBJ1-2, with TRBD1 matching over 8 bases. V dropped 4 bases and J dropped 7; count of bases not matched to a gene: 8. CDR1 is MNHEY and CDR2 is SVGEGT in the germline V gene. There are 14 residues in the CDR3. The CDR3 reads CASSFGQGAGGYTF. The DNA of the CDR3 is TGTGCCAGCAGTTTTGGCCAGGGGGCTGGTGGCTACACCTTC.